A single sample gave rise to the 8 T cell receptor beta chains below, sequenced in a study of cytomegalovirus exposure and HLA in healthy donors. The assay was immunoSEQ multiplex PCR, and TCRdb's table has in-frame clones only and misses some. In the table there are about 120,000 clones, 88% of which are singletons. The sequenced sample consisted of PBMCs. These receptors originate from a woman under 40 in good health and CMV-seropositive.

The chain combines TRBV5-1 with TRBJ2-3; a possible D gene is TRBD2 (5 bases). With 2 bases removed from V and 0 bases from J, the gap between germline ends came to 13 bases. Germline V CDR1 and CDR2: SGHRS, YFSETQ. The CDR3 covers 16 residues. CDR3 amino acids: CASSFEGRASTDTQYF. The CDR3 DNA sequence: TGCGCCAGCAGCTTTGAGGGAAGAGCTAGCACAGATACGCAGTATTTT.

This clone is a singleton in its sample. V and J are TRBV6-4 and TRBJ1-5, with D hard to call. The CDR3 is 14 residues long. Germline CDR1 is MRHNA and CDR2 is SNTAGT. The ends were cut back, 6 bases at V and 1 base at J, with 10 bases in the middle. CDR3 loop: CASRGLPSNQPQHF. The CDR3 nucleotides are TGTGCCAGCAGAGGACTGCCGAGCAATCAGCCCCAGCATTTT.

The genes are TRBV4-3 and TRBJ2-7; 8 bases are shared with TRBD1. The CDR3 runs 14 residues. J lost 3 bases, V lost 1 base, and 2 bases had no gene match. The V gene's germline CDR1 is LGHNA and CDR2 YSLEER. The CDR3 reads CASSQAGTGYEQYF. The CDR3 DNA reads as TGCGCCAGCAGCCAAGCCGGGACAGGCTACGAGCAGTACTTC.

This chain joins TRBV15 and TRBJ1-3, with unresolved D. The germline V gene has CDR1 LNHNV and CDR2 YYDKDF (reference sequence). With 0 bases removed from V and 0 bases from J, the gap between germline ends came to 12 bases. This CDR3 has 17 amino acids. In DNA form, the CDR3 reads TGTGCCACCAGCAGAGACCTACAGAAGCCCTCTGGAAACACCATATATTTT. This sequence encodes CATSRDLQKPSGNTIYF.

CDR3 protein: CASSPEGGYGYTF. The DNA for the CDR3 is TGTGCCAGCAGCCCCGAGGGCGGGTATGGCTACACCTTC. This rearrangement joins TRBV9 to TRBJ1-2; D unclear. The CDR3 is 13 amino acids. The germline gives CDR1 SGDLS, CDR2 YYNGEE. Trimming left V 4 bases short and J 5 bases short, with 12 bases between.

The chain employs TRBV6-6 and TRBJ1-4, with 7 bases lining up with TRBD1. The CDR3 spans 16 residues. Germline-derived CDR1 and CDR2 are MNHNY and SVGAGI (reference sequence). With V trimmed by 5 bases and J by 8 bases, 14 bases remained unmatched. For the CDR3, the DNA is TGTGCCAGCAGTCCAGGGGGTGGGGCGGTTCGGGAAAAACTGTTTTTT. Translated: CASSPGGGAVREKLFF.

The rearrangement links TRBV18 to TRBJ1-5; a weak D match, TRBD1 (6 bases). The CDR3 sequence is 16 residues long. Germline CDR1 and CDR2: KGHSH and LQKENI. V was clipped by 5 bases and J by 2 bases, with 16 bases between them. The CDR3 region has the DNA TGTGCCAGCTCATTTTCAGGGGCGGCGGGCAATCAGCCCCAGCATTTT. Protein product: CASSFSGAAGNQPQHF.

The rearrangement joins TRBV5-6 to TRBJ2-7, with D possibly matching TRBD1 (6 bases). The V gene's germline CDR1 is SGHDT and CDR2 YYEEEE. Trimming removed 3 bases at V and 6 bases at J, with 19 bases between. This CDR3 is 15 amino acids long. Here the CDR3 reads CASSSRWTAEREQYF. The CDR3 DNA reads TGTGCCAGCAGCTCCCGGTGGACAGCCGAACGCGAGCAGTACTTC.